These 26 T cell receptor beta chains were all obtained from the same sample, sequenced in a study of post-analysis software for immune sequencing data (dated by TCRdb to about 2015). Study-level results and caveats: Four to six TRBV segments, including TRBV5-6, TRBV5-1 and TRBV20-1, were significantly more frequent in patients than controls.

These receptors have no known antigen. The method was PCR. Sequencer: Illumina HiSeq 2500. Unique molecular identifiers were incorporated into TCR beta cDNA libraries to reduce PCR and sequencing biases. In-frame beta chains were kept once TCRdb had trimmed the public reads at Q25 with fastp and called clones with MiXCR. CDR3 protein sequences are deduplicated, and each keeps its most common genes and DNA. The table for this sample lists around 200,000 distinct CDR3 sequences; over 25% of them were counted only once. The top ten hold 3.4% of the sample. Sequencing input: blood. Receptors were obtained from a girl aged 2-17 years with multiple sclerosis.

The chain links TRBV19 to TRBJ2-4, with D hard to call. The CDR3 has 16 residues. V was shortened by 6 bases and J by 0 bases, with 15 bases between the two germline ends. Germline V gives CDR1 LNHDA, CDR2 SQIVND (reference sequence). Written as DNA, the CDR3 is TGTGCCAGTAGCCGCCGGACGGACCTAGCCAAAAACATTCAGTACTTC. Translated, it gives CASSRRTDLAKNIQYF.

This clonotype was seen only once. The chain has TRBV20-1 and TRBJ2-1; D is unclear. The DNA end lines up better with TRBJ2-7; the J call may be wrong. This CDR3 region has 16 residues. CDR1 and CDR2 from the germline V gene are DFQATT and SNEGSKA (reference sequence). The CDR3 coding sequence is TGCAGTGCTAGAGATGGCGGCGAGAGCTCCTACAATGAGCAGTACTTC. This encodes CSARDGGESSYNEQYF.

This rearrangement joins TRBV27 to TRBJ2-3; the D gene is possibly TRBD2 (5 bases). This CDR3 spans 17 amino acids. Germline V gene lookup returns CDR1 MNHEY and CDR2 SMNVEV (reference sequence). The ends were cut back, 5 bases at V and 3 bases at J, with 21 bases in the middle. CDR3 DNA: TGTGCCAGCAGTCCGTTCCTACTAGGTCAACGTACAGATACGCAGTATTTT. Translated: CASSPFLLGQRTDTQYF.

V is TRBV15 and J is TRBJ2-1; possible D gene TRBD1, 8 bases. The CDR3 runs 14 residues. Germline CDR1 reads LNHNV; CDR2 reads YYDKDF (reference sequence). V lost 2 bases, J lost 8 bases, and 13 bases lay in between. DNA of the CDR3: TGTGCCACCAGCAGAAGGACAGGGAGGGATGAGCAGTTCTTC. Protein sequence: CATSRRTGRDEQFF.

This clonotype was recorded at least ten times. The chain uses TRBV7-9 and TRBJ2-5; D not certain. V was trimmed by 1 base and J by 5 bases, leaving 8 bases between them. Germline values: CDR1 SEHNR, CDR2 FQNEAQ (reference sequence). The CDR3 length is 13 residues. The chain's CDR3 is CASSLGVAETQYF. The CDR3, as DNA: TGTGCCAGCAGCTTAGGCGTTGCGGAGACCCAGTACTTC.

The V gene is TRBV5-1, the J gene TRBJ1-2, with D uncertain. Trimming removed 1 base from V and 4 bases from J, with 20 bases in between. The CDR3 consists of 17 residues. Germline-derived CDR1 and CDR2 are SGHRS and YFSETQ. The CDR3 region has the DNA TGCGCCAGCAGCTTGTCACCCGGAGCTTTCGCCGCCTATGGCTACACCTTC. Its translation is CASSLSPGAFAAYGYTF.

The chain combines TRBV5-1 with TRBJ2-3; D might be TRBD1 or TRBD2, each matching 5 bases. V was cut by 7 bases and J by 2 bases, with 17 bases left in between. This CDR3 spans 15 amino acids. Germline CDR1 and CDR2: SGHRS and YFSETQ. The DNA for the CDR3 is TGCGCCAGCTTTTCCGGGACCCAATCCACAGATACGCAGTATTTT. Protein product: CASFSGTQSTDTQYF.

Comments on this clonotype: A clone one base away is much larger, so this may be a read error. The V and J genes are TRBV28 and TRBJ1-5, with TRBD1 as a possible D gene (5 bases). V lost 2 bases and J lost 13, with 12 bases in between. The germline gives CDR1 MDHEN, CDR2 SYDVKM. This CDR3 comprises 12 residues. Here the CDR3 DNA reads TGTGCCAGCAGTTTAATGGGGGTCACACAGCATTTT. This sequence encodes CASSLMGVTQHF.

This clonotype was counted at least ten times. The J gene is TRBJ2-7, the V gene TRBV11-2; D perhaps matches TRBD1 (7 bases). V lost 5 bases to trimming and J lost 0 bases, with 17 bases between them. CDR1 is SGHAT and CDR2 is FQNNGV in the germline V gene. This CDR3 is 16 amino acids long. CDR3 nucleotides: TGTGCCAGCAGCGAAGGGGGGACAGTGTTCTCCTACGAGCAGTACTTC. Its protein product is CASSEGGTVFSYEQYF.

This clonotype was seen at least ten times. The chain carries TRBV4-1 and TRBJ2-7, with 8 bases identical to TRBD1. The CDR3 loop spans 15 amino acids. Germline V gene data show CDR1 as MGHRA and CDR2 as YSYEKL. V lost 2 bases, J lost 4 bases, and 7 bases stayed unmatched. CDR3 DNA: TGCGCCAGCAGCCAACGAACAGGGGGATCGTACGAGCAGTACTTC. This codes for CASSQRTGGSYEQYF.

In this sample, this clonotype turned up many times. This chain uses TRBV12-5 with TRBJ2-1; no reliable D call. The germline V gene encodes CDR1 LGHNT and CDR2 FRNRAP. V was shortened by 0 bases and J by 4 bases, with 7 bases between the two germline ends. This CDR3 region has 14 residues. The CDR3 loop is CASGLVANYNEQFF. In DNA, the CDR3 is TGTGCTAGTGGTTTGGTAGCCAATTACAATGAGCAGTTCTTC.

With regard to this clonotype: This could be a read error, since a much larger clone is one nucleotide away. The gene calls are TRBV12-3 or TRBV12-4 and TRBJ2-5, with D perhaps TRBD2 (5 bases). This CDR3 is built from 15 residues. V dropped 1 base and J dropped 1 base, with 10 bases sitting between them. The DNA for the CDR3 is TGTGCCAGCAGTTTAGTGGGCCTAGCCCAAGAGACCCAGTACTTC. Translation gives CASSLVGLAQETQYF.

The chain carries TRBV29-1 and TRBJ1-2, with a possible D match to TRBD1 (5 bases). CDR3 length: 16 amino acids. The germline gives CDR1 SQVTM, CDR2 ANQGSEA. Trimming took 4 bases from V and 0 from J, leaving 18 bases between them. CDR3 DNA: TGCAGCGTTGGTGGGGACTGGACGGGAGCTAACTATGGCTACACCTTC. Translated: CSVGGDWTGANYGYTF.

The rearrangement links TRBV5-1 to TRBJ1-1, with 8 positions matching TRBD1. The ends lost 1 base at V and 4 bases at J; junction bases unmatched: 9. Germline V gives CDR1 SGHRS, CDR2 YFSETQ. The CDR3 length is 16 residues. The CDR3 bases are TGCGCCAGCAGCTTGCGAGGACAGGGATCCGGCACTGAAGCTTTCTTT. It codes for CASSLRGQGSGTEAFF.

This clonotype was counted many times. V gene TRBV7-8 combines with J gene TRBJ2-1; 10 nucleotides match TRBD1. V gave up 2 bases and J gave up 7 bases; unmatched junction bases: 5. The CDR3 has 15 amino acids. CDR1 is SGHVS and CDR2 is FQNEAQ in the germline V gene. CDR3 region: CASSLQQGQGNEQFF. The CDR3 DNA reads TGTGCCAGCAGCTTACAGCAGGGACAGGGGAATGAGCAGTTCTTC.

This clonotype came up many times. CDR3 DNA: TGTGCCAGCAGCCAAGTCTCCTACAATGAGCAGTTCTTC. It is translated as CASSQVSYNEQFF. This chain joins TRBV3-1 and TRBJ2-1, with D uncertain. The CDR3 is 13 residues long. Trimming removed 1 base from V and 0 bases from J, with 1 base in between. Germline CDR1 is LGHDT and CDR2 is YNNKEL (reference sequence).

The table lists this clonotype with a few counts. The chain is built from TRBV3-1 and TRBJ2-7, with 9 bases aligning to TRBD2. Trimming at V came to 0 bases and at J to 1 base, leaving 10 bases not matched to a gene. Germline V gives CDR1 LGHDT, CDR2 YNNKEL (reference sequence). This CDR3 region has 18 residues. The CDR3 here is CASSQDRAGGPKSYEQYF. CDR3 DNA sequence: TGTGCCAGCAGCCAAGATCGTGCGGGAGGGCCGAAGTCCTACGAGCAGTACTTC.

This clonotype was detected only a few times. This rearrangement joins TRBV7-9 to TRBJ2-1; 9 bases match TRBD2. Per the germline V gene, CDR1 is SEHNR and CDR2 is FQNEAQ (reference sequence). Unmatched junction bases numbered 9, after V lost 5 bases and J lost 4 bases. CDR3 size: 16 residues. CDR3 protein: CASSAKSGGSYNEQFF. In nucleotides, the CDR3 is TGTGCCAGCAGCGCAAAGAGCGGGGGGTCATACAATGAGCAGTTCTTC.

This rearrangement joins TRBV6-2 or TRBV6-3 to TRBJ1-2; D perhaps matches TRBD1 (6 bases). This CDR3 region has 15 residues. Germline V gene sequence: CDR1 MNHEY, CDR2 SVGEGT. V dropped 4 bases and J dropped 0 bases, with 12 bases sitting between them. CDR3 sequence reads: CASSLQGLPNYGYTF. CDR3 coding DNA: TGTGCCAGCAGTTTACAGGGCCTTCCTAACTATGGCTACACCTTC.

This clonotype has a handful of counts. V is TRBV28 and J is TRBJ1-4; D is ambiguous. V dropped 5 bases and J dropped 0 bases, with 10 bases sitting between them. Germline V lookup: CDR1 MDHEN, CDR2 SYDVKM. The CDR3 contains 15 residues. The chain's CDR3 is CASSPQPATNEKLFF. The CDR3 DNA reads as TGTGCCAGCAGTCCCCAGCCTGCAACTAATGAAAAACTGTTTTTT.

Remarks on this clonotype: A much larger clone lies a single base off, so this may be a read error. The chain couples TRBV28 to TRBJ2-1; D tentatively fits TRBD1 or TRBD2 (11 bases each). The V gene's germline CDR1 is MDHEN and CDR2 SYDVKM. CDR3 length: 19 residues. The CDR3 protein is CATDRGLLAGVGSYNKQFF. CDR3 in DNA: TGTGCCACGGACAGGGGGCTACTAGCGGGAGTGGGCTCCTACAATAAGCAGTTCTTC.

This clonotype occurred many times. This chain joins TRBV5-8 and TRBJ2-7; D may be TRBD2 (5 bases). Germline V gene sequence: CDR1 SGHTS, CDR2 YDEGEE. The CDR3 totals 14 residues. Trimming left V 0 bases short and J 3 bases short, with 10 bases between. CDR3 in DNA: TGTGCCAGCAGCTTGGATGGGAGCGGCTACGAGCAGTACTTC. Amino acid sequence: CASSLDGSGYEQYF.

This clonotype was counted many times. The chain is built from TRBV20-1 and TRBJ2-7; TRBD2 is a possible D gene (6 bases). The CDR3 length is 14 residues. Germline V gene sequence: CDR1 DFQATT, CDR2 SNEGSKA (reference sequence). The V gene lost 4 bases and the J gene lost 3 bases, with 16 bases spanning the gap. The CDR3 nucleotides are TGCAGTGCTACTACTATCTGGGGGGACTACGAGCAGTACTTC. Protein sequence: CSATTIWGDYEQYF.

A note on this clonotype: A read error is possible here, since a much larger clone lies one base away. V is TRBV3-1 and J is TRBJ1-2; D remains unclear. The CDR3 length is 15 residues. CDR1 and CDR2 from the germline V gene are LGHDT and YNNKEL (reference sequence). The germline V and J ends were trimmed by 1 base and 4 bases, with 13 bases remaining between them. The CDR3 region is CASSQVPGQSYGYTF. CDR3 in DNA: TGTGCCAGCAGCCAAGTGCCAGGCCAGAGCTATGGCTACACCTTC.

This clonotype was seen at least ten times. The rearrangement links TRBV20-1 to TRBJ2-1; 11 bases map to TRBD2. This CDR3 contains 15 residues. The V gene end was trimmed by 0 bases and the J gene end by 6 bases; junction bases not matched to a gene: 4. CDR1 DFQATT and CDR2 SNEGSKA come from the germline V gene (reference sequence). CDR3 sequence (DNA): TGCAGTGCTAGAGATCCACTAGCGGGAGTCAATGAGCAGTTCTTC. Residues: CSARDPLAGVNEQFF.

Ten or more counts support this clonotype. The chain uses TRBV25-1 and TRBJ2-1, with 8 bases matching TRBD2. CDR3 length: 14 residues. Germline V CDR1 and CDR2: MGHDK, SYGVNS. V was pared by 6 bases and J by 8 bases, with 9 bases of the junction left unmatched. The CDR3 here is CASRGAGEFDEQFF. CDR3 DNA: TGTGCCAGCAGAGGAGCGGGAGAGTTCGATGAGCAGTTCTTC.